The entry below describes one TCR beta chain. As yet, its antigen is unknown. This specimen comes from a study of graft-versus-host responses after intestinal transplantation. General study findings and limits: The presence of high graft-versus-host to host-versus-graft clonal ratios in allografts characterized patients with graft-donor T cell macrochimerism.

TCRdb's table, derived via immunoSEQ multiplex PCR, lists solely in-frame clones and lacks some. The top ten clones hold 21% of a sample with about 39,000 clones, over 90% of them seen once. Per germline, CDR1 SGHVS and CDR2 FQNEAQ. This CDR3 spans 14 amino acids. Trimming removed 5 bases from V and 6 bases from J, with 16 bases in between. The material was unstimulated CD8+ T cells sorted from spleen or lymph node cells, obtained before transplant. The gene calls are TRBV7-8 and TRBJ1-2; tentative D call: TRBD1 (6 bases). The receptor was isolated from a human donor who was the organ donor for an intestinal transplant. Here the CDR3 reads CASSDIQGWHGYTF. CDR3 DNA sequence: TGTGCCAGCAGCGACATACAGGGATGGCATGGCTACACCTTC.